This TCR beta chain was profiled in a study of blood T cell repertoires in COVID-19. Authors' processing steps: Quantification of nucleated cells was approximated via reference gene primer amplification. Data came from immunoSEQ multiplex PCR; TCRdb stores just in-frame clones and leaves some out. For V, J and clone size, that table is used; D and trimming come from the DNA. Found here are 140,000 to 150,000 clones, more than 70% of them singletons; the top ten hold under 2%. The length of the CDR3 is 14 residues. Looked up from germline, CDR1 is LNHNV and CDR2 is YYDKDF (reference sequence). Trimming stripped 1 base from V and 4 bases from J, with 10 bases between.

The sequence was obtained from a human donor in a cohort sampled during active COVID-19. V gene TRBV15 combines with J gene TRBJ1-2; D is possibly TRBD1 (6 bases). Input material: peripheral blood. The CDR3 nucleotides read TGTGCCACCAGCAGAGGACAGGAGATCTATGGCTACACCTTC. It encodes CATSRGQEIYGYTF.